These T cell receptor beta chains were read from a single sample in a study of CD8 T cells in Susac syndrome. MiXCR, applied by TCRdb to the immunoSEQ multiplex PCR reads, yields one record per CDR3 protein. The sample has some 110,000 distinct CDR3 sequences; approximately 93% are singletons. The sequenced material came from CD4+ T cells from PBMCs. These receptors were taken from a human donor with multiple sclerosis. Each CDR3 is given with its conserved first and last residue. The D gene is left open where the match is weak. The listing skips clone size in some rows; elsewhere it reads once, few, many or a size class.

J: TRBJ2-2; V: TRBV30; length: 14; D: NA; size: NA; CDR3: CAWSGGVNTGELFF; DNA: TGTGCCTGGAGTGGTGGGGTAAACACCGGGGAGCTGTTTTTT
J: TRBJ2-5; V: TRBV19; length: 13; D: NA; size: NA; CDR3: CASSRRWGETQYF; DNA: TGTGCCAGTAGTCGACGGTGGGGAGAGACCCAGTACTTC
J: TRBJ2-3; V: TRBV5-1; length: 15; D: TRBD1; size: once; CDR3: CASSLAQGASDTQYF; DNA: TGCGCCAGCAGCTTGGCACAGGGGGCATCTGATACGCAGTATTTT
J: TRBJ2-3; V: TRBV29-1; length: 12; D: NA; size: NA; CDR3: CSVEYGTDTQYF; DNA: TGCAGCGTTGAATATGGGACAGATACGCAGTATTTT
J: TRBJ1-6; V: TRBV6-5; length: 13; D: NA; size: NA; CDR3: CASNKGRNSPLHF; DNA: TGTGCCAGCAACAAGGGCAGGAATTCACCCCTCCACTTT
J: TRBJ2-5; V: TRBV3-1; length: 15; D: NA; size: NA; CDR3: CASSPILRRRKTQYF; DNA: TGTGCCAGCAGCCCAATCCTACGGCGACGGAAGACCCAGTACTTC
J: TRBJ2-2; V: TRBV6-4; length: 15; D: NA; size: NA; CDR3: CASSDQRTSPGELFF; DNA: TGTGCCAGCAGTGACCAGAGAACTTCCCCGGGGGAGCTGTTTTTT
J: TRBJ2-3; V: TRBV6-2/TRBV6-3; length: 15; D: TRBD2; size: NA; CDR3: CASTVRGMRADTQYF; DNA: TGTGCCAGCACGGTGCGGGGGATGAGAGCAGATACGCAGTATTTT
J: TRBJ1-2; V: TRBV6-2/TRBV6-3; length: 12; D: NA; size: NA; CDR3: CASKNPNYGYTF; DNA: TGTGCCAGCAAGAACCCCAACTATGGCTACACCTTC
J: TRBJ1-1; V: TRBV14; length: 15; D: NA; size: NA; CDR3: CASSQRYPPSTEAFF; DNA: TGTGCCAGCAGCCAAAGGTACCCACCCTCCACTGAAGCTTTCTTT
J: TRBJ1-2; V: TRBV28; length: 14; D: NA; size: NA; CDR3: CASTSRGTWAGYTF; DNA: TGTGCCAGCACCTCAAGAGGAACCTGGGCTGGCTACACCTTC
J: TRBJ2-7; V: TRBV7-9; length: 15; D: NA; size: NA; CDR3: CASSLQGPGTYEQYF; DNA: TGTGCCAGCAGCTTACAAGGTCCAGGGACCTACGAGCAGTACTTC
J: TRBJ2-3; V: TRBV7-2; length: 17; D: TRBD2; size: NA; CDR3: CASSLVVQGGATDTQYF; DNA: TGTGCCAGCAGCTTAGTAGTCCAGGGAGGGGCCACAGATACGCAGTATTTT
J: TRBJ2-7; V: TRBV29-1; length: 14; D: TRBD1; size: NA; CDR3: CSVVVGRGRYEQYF; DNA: TGCAGCGTTGTGGTGGGCAGGGGGCGGTACGAGCAGTACTTC
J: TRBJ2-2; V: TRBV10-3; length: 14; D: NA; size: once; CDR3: CASHRDANTGELFF; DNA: TGTGCCTCGCACAGGGACGCGAACACCGGGGAGCTGTTTTTT
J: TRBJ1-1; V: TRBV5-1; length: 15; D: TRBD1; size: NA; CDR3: CASSLGGQGATEAFF; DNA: TGCGCCAGCAGCTTGGGGGGACAGGGGGCAACTGAAGCTTTCTTT
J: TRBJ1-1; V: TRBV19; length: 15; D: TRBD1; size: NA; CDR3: CASLTGTGRRTEAFF; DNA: TGTGCCAGTCTCACCGGGACAGGGAGGCGGACTGAAGCTTTCTTT
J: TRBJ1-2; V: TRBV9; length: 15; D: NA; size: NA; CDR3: CASSPGGRVNYGYTF; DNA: TGTGCCAGCAGCCCGGGGGGGAGGGTGAACTATGGCTACACCTTC
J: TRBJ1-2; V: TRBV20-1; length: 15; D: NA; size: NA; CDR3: CSAVDRPQDPYGYTF; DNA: TGCAGTGCCGTCGACAGGCCTCAGGACCCCTATGGCTACACCTTC
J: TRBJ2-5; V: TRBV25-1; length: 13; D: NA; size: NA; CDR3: CASRVGGLETQYF; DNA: TGTGCCAGCAGGGTCGGGGGACTAGAGACCCAGTACTTC
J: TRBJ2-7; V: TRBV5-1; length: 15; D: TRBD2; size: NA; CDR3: CASTLAGEPLAEQYF; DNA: TGCGCCAGCACACTAGCGGGCGAGCCTCTTGCCGAGCAGTACTTC
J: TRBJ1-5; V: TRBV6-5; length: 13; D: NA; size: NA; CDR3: CASSYSQNQPQHF; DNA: TGTGCCAGCAGTTACTCGCAAAATCAGCCCCAGCATTTT
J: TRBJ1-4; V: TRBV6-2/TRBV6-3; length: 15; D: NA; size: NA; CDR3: CASSTYSATNEKLFF; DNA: TGTGCCAGCAGTACCTACAGTGCAACTAATGAAAAACTGTTTTTT
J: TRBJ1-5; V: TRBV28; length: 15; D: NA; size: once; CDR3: CASSGSGTQNQPQHF; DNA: TGTGCCAGCAGTGGGTCCGGGACACAAAATCAGCCCCAGCATTTT
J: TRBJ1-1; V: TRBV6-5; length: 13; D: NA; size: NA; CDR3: CASSYKGDTEAFF; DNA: TGTGCCAGCAGTTATAAGGGGGACACTGAAGCTTTCTTT
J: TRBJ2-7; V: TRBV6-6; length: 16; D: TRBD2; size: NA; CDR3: CASSYKISGGLYEQYF; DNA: TGTGCCAGCAGTTACAAAATTAGCGGGGGACTCTACGAGCAGTACTTC
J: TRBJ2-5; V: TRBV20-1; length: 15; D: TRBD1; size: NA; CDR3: CSARSQGARQETQYF; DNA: TGCAGTGCTAGGTCCCAGGGGGCGCGCCAAGAGACCCAGTACTTC
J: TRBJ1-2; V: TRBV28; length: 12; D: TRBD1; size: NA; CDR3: CASSAGGLGYTF; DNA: TGTGCCAGCAGCGCAGGGGGCCTTGGCTACACCTTC
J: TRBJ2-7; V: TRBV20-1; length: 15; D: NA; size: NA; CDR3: CSARDPGQLSYEQYF; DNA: TGCAGTGCTAGAGACCCGGGACAACTCTCCTACGAGCAGTACTTC
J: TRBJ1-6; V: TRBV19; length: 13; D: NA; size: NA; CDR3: CASNPGGGSPLHF; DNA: TGTGCCAGTAACCCCGGGGGAGGTTCACCCCTCCACTTT
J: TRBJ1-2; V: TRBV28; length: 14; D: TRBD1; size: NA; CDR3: CASSETGPNYGYTF; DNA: TGTGCCAGCAGTGAGACAGGGCCTAACTATGGCTACACCTTC
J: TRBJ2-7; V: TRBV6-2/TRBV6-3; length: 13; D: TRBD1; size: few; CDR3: CASSSGQGYEQYF; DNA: TGTGCCAGCAGTTCGGGACAGGGCTACGAGCAGTACTTC
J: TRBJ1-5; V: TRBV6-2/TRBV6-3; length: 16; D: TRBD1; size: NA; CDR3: CASSTIPQGANQPQHF; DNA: TGTGCCAGCAGTACAATTCCTCAGGGGGCGAATCAGCCCCAGCATTTT
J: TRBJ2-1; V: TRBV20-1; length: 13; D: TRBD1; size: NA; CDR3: CSAIRDRGLEQFF; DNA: TGCAGTGCTATTCGGGACAGGGGCCTTGAGCAGTTCTTC
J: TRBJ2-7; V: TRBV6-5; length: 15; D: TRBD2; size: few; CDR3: CASSRLAGTSYEQYF; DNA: TGTGCCAGCAGTCGACTAGCGGGGACCAGCTACGAGCAGTACTTC
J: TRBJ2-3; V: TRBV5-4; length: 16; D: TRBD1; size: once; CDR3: CASSLVPTGITDTQYF; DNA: TGTGCCAGCAGCTTGGTACCGACAGGGATCACAGATACGCAGTATTTT
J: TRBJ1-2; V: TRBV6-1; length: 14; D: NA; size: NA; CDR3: CASSPEHGGYGYTF; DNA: TGTGCCAGCAGTCCCGAACACGGGGGATATGGCTACACCTTC
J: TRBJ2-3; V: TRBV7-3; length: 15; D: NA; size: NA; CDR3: CASSDLGVGPDTQYF; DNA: TGTGCCAGCAGCGATCTAGGGGTAGGCCCAGATACGCAGTATTTT
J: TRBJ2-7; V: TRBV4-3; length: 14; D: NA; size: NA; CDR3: CASSQETGPYEQYF; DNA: TGCGCCAGCAGCCAAGAAACAGGGCCCTACGAGCAGTACTTC
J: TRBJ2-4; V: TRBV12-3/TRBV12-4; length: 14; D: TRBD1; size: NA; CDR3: CASSLQDRINIQYF; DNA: TGTGCCAGCAGTTTACAGGACAGGATTAACATTCAGTACTTC
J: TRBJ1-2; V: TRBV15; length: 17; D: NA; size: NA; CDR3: CATSRDLGKGMNYGYTF; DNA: TGTGCCACCAGCAGAGATCTAGGAAAGGGGATGAACTATGGCTACACCTTC
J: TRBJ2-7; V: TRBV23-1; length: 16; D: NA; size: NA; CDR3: CASSSSADPSTYEQYF; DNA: TGCGCCAGCAGTTCATCAGCGGACCCATCGACCTACGAGCAGTACTTC
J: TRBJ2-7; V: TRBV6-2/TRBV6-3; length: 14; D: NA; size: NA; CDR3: CASSKNMVPDEQYF; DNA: TGTGCCAGCAGCAAAAATATGGTCCCAGACGAGCAGTACTTC
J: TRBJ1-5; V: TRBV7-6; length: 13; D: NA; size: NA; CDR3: CASSWDDSVPQHF; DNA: TGTGCCAGCAGCTGGGATGATTCGGTGCCCCAGCATTTT
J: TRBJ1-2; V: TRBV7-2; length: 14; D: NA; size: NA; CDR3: CASSLSAENYGYTF; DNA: TGTGCCAGCAGCCTGTCGGCGGAGAACTATGGCTACACCTTC
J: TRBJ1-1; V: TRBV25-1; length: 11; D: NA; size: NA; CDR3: CASSDIREAFF; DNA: TGTGCCAGCAGTGATATCCGCGAAGCTTTCTTT